This note documents a single T cell receptor beta chain sequence. The data originate from a study of blood T cell repertoires in COVID-19. About the research overall: Acute and convalescent COVID-19 specimens originated in the United States, Italy and Spain. The analysed material was cDNA or gDNA that came from T cells, B-cell-depleted T cells, or PBMCs.

As handled by the study authors: Using reference gene primer amplification, nucleated cell counts were estimated. Measured with immunoSEQ multiplex PCR; TCRdb has only the in-frame clones, and not every one. V, J and clone size derive from that table, while D and trimming were established from the DNA sequence. Among 89,000 or so clones listed, roughly 96% were seen once. Between the trimmed V and J ends, which lost 2 bases and 0 bases, there was a span of 14 bases. This CDR3 contains 17 residues. V and J are TRBV5-3 and TRBJ1-4; TRBD1 is a possible D gene (6 bases). TRBV5-3 has ORF status, its function being uncertain. Input material: peripheral blood. The receptor comes from a human donor with active COVID-19. The donor label of this sample is uncertain. The CDR3 DNA reads as TGTGCCAGAAGCTTATGCGAAGGGGGATCAACTAATGAAAAACTGTTTTTT. Its translation is CARSLCEGGSTNEKLFF.